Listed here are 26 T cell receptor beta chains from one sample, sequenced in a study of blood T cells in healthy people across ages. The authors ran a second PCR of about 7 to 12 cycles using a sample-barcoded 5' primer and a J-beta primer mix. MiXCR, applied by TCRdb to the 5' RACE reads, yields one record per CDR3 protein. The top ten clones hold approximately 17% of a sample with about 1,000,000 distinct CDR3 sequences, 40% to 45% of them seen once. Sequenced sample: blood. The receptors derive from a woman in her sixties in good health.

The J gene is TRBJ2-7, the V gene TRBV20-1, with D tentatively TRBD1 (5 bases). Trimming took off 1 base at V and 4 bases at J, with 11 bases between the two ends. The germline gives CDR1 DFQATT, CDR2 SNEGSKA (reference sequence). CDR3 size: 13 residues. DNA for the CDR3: TGCAGTGCTAGAGGGGTCAGGGTTTACGAGCAGTACTTC. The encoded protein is CSARGVRVYEQYF.

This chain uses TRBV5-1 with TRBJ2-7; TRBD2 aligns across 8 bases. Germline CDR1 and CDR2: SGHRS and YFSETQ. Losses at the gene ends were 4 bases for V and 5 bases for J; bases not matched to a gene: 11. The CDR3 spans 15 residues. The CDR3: CASSGPPGGSHEQYF. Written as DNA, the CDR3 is TGCGCCAGCAGCGGACCTCCGGGAGGGTCCCACGAGCAGTACTTC. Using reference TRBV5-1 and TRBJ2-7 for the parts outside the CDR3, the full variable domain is KAGVTQTPRYLIKTRGQQVTLSCSPISGHRSVSWYQQTPGQGLQFLFEYFSETQRNKGNFPGRFSGRQFSNSRSEMNVSTLELGDSALYLCASSGPPGGSHEQYFGPGTRLTVT.

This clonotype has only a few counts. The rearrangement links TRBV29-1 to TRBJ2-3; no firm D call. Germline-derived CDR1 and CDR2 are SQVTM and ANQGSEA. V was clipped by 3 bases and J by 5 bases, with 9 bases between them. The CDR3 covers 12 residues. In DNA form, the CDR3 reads TGCAGCGTTGAGGTGGCCGGAGATACGCAGTATTTT. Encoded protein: CSVEVAGDTQYF.

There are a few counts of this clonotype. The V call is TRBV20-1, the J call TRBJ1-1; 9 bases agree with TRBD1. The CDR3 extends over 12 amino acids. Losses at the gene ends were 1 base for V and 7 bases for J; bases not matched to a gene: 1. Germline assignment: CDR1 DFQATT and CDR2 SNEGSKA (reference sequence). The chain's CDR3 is CSARVGQGEAFF. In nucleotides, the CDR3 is TGCAGTGCTAGAGTGGGACAGGGTGAAGCTTTCTTT.

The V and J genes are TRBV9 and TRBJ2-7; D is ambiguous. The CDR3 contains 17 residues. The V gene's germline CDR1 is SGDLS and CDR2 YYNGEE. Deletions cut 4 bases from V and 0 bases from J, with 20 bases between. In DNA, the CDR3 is TGTGCCAGCAGCCCCTCCGTGACGGGTTACTACTCCTACGAGCAGTACTTC. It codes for CASSPSVTGYYSYEQYF.

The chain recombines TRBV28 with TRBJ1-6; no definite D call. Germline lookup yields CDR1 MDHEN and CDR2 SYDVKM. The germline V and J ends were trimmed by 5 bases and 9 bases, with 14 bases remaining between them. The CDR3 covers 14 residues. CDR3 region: CASSPNGVVSPLHF. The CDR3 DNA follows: TGTGCCAGCAGTCCCAACGGGGTGGTTTCACCCCTCCACTTT.

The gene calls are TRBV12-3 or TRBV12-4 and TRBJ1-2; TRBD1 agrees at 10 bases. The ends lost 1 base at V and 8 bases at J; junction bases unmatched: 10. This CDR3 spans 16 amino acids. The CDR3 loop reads CASSLVTTGGYQGYTF. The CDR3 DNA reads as TGTGCCAGCAGTTTAGTTACGACAGGGGGCTATCAGGGCTACACCTTC.

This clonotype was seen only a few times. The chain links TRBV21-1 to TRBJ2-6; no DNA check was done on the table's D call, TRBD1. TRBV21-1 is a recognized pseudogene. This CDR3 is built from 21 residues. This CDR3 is CASSKGDRGRQKLSGANVLTF. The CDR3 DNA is TGTGCCAGCAGCAAAGGCGACAGGGGGCGGCAGAAACTCTCTGGGGCCAACGTCCTGACTTTC.

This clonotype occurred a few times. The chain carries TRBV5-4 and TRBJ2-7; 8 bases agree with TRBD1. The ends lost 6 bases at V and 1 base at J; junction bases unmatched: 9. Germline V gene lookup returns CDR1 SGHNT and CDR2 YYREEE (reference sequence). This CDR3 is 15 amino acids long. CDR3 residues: CASTSGRTGSYEQYF. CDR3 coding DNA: TGTGCCAGCACCTCGGGCAGGACAGGGTCCTACGAGCAGTACTTC.

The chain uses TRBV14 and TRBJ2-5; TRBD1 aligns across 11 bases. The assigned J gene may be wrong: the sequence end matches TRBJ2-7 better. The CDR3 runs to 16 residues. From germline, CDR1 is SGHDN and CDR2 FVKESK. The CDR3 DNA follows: TGTGCCAGCAGCCAAGTACTTAGGACAGGGGGCCCCGAGCAGTACTTC. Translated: CASSQVLRTGGPEQYF.

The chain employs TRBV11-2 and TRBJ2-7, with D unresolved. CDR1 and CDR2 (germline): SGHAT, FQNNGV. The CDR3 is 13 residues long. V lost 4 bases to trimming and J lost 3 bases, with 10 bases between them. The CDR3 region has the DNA TGTGCCAGCAGCTCCGGGTGGGACTACGAGCAGTACTTC. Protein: CASSSGWDYEQYF.

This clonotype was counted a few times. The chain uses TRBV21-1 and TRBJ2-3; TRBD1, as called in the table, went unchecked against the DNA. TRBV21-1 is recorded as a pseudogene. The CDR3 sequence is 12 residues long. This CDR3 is CASTPRGDTQYF. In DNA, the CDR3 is TGTGCCAGCACCCCCAGGGGAGATACGCAGTATTTT.

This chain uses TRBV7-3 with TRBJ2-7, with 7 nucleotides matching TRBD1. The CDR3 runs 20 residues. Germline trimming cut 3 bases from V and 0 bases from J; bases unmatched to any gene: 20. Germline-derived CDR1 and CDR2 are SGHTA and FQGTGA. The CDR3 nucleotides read TGTGCCAGCAGCTTTACGAAGTTGGAGTCCAGGGGGTTCATCTCCTACGAGCAGTACTTC. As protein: CASSFTKLESRGFISYEQYF.

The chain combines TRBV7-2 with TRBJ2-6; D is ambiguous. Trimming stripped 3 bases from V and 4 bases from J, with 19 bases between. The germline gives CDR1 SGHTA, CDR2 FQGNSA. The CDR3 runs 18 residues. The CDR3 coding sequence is TGTGCCAGCAGCTTTTACGCGGTCCTCCCCCCCGGGGCCAACGTCCTGACTTTC. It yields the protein CASSFYAVLPPGANVLTF.

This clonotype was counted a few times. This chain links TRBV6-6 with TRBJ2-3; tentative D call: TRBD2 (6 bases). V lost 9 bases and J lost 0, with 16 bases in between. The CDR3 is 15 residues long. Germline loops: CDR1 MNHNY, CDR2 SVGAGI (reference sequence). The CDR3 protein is CASRIVGGSTDTQYF. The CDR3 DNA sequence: TGTGCCAGTCGGATCGTCGGGGGTAGCACAGATACGCAGTATTTT.

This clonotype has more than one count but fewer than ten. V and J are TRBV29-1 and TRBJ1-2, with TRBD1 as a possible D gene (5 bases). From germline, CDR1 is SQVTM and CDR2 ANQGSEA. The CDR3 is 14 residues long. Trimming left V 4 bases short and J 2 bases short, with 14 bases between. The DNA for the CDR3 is TGCAGCGTTGGCCCTGGGGGAGGGAACTATGGCTACACCTTC. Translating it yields CSVGPGGGNYGYTF.

The CDR3 reads CASSSVTGKYNEQFF. For the CDR3, the DNA is TGCGCCAGCAGCTCAGTGACAGGGAAGTACAATGAGCAGTTCTTC. The gene calls are TRBV5-1 and TRBJ2-1, with TRBD1 identical over 7 bases. CDR3 size: 15 residues. J gave up 4 bases and V 3 bases, and 7 bases lay outside the gene matches. Germline V gene data show CDR1 as SGHRS and CDR2 as YFSETQ.

CDR3 in amino acids: CASTSSPPHYEQYF. The CDR3 DNA is TGTGCCAGCACCTCTAGCCCCCCACACTACGAGCAGTACTTC. The chain uses TRBV12-3 or TRBV12-4 and TRBJ2-4, with D possibly being TRBD2 (5 bases). The J call may be in error: the DNA end matches TRBJ2-7 better. The CDR3 totals 14 residues.

Here the CDR3 DNA reads TGTGCCAGCAGCGAGCGGACAGGGGAAAACTATGGCTACACCTTC. Translation: CASSERTGENYGYTF. The chain has TRBV13 and TRBJ1-2; TRBD1 matches at 9 bases. Trimming cost V 5 bases and J 2 bases; bases outside gene matches: 6. CDR1 and CDR2 (germline): PRHDT, FYEKMQ (reference sequence). The CDR3 length is 15 residues.

In DNA, the CDR3 is TGTGCCAGCAGTTACTACGCACTGGGTCAGCCCCAGCATTTT. This codes for CASSYYALGQPQHF. The V and J genes are TRBV6-2 or TRBV6-3 and TRBJ1-5; no clear D. The germline V and J ends were trimmed by 1 base and 6 bases, with 10 bases remaining between them. The CDR3 covers 14 residues. Germline-derived CDR1 and CDR2 are MNHEY and SVGEGT.

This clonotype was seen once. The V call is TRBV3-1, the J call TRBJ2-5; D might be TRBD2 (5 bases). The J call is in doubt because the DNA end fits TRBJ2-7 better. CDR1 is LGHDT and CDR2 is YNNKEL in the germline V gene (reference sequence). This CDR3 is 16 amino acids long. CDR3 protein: CASSPSGGRLFYEQYF. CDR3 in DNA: TGTGCCAGCAGCCCCTCGGGCGGGCGACTTTTTTACGAGCAGTACTTC.

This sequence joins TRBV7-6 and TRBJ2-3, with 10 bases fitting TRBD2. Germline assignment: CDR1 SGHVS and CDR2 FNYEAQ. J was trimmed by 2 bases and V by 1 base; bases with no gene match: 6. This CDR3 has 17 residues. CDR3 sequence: CASSLVPSGSPTDTQYF. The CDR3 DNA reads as TGTGCCAGCAGCTTAGTTCCTAGCGGGAGTCCCACAGATACGCAGTATTTT.

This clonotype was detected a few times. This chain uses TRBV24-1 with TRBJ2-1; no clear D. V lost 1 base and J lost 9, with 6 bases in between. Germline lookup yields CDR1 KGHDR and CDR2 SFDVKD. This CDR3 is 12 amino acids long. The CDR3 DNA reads TGTGCCACCAGTGATTTTAAAGGTGAGCAGTTCTTC. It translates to CATSDFKGEQFF.

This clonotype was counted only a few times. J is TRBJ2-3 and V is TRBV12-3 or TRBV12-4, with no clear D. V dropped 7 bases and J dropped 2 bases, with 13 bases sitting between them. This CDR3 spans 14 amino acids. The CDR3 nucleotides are TGTGCCAGCACCCTTGTGGAGCCCACAGATACGCAGTATTTT. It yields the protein CASTLVEPTDTQYF.

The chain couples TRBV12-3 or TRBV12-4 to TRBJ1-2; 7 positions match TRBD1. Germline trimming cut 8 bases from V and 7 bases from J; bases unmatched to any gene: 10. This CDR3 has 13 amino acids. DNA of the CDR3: TGTGCCAGCCGGATGGGACAGCGAGGTGGCTACACCTTC. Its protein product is CASRMGQRGGYTF.

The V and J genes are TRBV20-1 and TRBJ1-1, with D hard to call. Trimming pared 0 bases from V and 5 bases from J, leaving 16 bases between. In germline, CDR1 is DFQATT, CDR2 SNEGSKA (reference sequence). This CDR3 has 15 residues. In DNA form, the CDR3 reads TGCAGTGCTAGAGATCCCCTAGGAGGGAGTACTGAAGCTTTCTTT. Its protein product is CSARDPLGGSTEAFF.